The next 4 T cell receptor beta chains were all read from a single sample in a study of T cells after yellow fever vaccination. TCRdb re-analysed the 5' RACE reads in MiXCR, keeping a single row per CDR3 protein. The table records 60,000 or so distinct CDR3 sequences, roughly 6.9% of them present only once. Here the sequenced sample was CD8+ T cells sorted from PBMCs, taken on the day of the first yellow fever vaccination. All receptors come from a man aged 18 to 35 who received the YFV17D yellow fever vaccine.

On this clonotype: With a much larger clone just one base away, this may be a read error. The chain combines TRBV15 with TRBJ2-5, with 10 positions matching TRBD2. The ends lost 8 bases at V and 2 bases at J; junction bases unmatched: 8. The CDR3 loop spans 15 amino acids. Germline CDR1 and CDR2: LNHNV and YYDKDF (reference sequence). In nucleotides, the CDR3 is TGTGCCACCGGCTTTGGACTAGCGGATCAAGAGACCCAGTACTTC. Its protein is CATGFGLADQETQYF.

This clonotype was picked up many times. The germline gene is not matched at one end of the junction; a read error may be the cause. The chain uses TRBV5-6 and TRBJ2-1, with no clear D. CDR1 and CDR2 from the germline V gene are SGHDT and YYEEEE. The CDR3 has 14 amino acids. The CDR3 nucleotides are TGTGCCATCAGCCCCGGGCGCCGGCACAATGAGCAGTTCTTC. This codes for CAISPGRRHNEQFF. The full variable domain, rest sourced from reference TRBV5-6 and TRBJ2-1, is DAGVTQSPTHLIKTRGQQVTLRCSPKSGHDTVSWYQQALGQGPQFIFQYYEEEERQRGNFPDRFSGHQFPNYSSELNVNALLLGDSALYLCAISPGRRHNEQFFGPGTRLTVL.

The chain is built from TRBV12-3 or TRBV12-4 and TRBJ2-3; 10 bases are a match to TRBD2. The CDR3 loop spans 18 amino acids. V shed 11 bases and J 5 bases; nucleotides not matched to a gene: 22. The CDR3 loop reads CAFSLKLRERGGEDTQYF. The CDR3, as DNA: TGTGCCTTCAGTTTAAAGTTGCGAGAGCGGGGGGGCGAAGATACGCAGTATTTT.

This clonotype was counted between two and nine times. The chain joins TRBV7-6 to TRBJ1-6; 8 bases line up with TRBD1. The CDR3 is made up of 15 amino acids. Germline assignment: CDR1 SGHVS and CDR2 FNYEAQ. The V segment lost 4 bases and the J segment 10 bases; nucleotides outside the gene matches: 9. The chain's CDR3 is CASSYGQGGVSPLHF. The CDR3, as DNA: TGTGCCAGCAGCTACGGACAGGGTGGGGTATCACCCCTCCACTTT.